Listed below are T cell receptor beta chains from one sample, sequenced in a study of blood T cell repertoires in COVID-19. Sequencing used immunoSEQ multiplex PCR; TCRdb keeps in-frame clones, though not all of them. The data show roughly 200,000 clones, with roughly 84% seen just once and roughly a sixth held by the top ten. The sample consisted of peripheral blood. Receptor source: a man in his fifties or sixties with COVID-19, enrolled during active disease. The CDR3 runs from the conserved cysteine through the conserved F or W. The D gene is left open where the match is weak. Expanded clones get a size class; other rows say once, few or many, or leave the size out.

NA	NA	TRBV5-4	TRBJ2-7	CASSSDLNGEQYF	TGTGCCAGCAGCTCGGACTTGAATGGCGAGCAGTACTTC
NA	NA	TRBV7-2	TRBJ1-1	CASSLDGGGTEAFF	TGTGCCAGCAGCTTAGATGGGGGAGGGACTGAAGCTTTCTTT
NA	TRBD1	TRBV6-2/TRBV6-3	TRBJ2-7	CASSYSGQGSSYEQYF	TGTGCCAGCAGTTACTCTGGACAGGGAAGCTCCTACGAGCAGTACTTC
NA	TRBD2	TRBV24-1	TRBJ2-5	CATKGTKGTQYF	TGTGCCACCAAGGGGACTAAGGGGACCCAGTACTTC
NA	TRBD1	TRBV19	TRBJ2-7	CATSLGAGQGSYEQYF	TGTGCCACCTCGCTCGGGGCCGGACAGGGCTCCTACGAGCAGTACTTC
NA	TRBD1	TRBV6-2/TRBV6-3	TRBJ1-2	CASSGDSSYGYTF	TGTGCCAGCAGTGGGGACAGCTCCTATGGCTACACCTTC
NA	TRBD1	TRBV6-2/TRBV6-3	TRBJ2-2	CASSYPGTDSFVTGELFF	TGTGCCAGCAGTTATCCCGGGACAGACAGTTTTGTAACCGGGGAGCTGTTTTTT
NA	TRBD2	TRBV6-5	TRBJ2-1	CASTRAGEGNEQFF	TGTGCCAGCACCCGAGCGGGAGAAGGTAATGAGCAGTTCTTC
NA	NA	TRBV19	TRBJ2-3	CASSIPGGAADTQYF	TGTGCCAGTAGTATCCCGGGGGGCGCAGCAGATACGCAGTATTTT
NA	TRBD1	TRBV6-6	TRBJ1-5	CASSPGQRSNGPQPQHF	TGTGCCAGCAGTCCGGGACAGAGAAGCAATGGCCCCCAGCCCCAGCATTTT
NA	NA	TRBV27	TRBJ1-2	CASSLNPWTAGGPNYGYTF	TGTGCCAGCAGTTTAAACCCCTGGACAGCCGGCGGACCCAACTATGGCTACACCTTC
NA	TRBD2	TRBV3-1/TRBV3-2	TRBJ2-1	CASSHVAGVHEQFF	TGTGCCAGCAGCCATGTAGCGGGGGTCCATGAGCAGTTCTTC
once	TRBD1	TRBV5-1	TRBJ2-5	CASTRDGQGSETQYF	TGCGCCAGCACCCGGGATGGACAGGGTTCAGAGACCCAGTACTTC
NA	NA	TRBV28	TRBJ1-4	CASSPGAATNEKLFF	TGTGCCAGCAGCCCCGGTGCCGCAACTAATGAAAAACTGTTTTTT
NA	NA	TRBV29-1	TRBJ2-3	CSVLHRDTQYF	TGCAGCGTGCTTCACAGAGATACGCAGTATTTT
NA	TRBD1	TRBV7-9	TRBJ1-6	CASSPTLEAPGGSPLHF	TGTGCCAGCAGCCCCACACTAGAGGCCCCAGGGGGTTCACCCCTCCACTTT
few	NA	TRBV28	TRBJ1-1	CASSLGWTMTFF	TGTGCCAGCAGTTTGGGGTGGACAATGACTTTCTTT
NA	TRBD1	TRBV28	TRBJ1-6	CASSPGTAGSPLHF	TGTGCCAGCAGTCCCGGGACAGCGGGTTCACCCCTCCACTTT
NA	TRBD1	TRBV5-4	TRBJ2-7	CASSPGQGIYEQYF	TGTGCCAGCAGCCCTGGACAGGGGATTTATGAGCAGTACTTC
once	NA	TRBV6-1	TRBJ2-3	CASSEAPQGITDTQYF	TGTGCCAGCAGTGAAGCCCCACAGGGAATCACAGATACGCAGTATTTT
few	NA	TRBV2	TRBJ1-1	CASSGAQREGTEAFF	TGTGCCAGCAGTGGGGCACAGAGGGAAGGGACTGAAGCTTTCTTT
NA	TRBD2	TRBV9	TRBJ2-3	CASSVGTGAGVDTQYF	TGTGCCAGCAGCGTAGGCACCGGAGCGGGAGTGGATACGCAGTATTTT
NA	TRBD1	TRBV24-1	TRBJ2-2	CATSDSNRGLNTGELFF	TGTGCCACCAGTGATTCAAACAGGGGGTTGAACACCGGGGAGCTGTTTTTT
NA	TRBD1	TRBV19	TRBJ2-5	CASSIAQGEETQYF	TGTGCCAGTAGTATAGCCCAGGGGGAAGAGACCCAGTACTTC
NA	NA	TRBV19	TRBJ2-2	CASSIRHTNTGELFF	TGTGCCAGTAGTATTCGTCACACGAACACCGGGGAGCTGTTTTTT
NA	NA	TRBV14	TRBJ2-3	CASSRGGGRSTDTQYF	TGTGCCAGCAGCCGAGGGGGGGGCCGAAGCACAGATACGCAGTATTTT
NA	NA	TRBV6-4	TRBJ2-2	CASSLGPNGELFF	TGTGCCAGCAGTCTAGGTCCGAACGGGGAGCTGTTTTTT
few	TRBD2	TRBV5-1	TRBJ2-1	CASTLSGGAYNEQFF	TGCGCCAGCACCCTGAGCGGGGGGGCTTACAATGAGCAGTTCTTC
NA	NA	TRBV5-4	TRBJ2-5	CASSSGSGRETQYF	TGTGCCAGCAGCTCAGGGTCCGGCCGAGAGACCCAGTACTTC
once	TRBD2	TRBV9	TRBJ2-3	CASSATSAEPTDTQYF	TGTGCCAGCAGCGCCACTAGCGCGGAGCCTACAGATACGCAGTATTTT
NA	NA	TRBV27	TRBJ2-7	CASSPGGTHEQYF	TGTGCCAGCAGTCCCGGTGGTACCCACGAGCAGTACTTC
NA	NA	TRBV5-5	TRBJ2-5	CASSAGASLYQETQYF	TGTGCCAGCAGCGCAGGGGCTTCACTGTACCAAGAGACCCAGTACTTC
once	TRBD1	TRBV6-2/TRBV6-3	TRBJ1-2	CASSSGQGVIFGYTF	TGTGCCAGCAGTTCCGGACAGGGGGTAATATTTGGCTACACCTTC
NA	TRBD2	TRBV11-2	TRBJ2-3	CASSFFSGGGRADTQYF	TGTGCCAGCAGCTTCTTCTCTGGCGGGGGGCGGGCAGATACGCAGTATTTT
many	NA	TRBV27	TRBJ2-1	CASSHRRPDNEQFF	TGTGCCAGCAGTCACAGGCGCCCGGACAATGAGCAGTTCTTC
few	TRBD1	TRBV10-2	TRBJ1-1	CASRERGRDTEAFF	TGCGCCAGCAGAGAGAGGGGGCGCGACACTGAAGCTTTCTTT
NA	TRBD1	TRBV27	TRBJ2-2	CASSSGQMTGELFF	TGTGCCAGCAGTTCGGGACAGATGACCGGGGAGCTGTTTTTT
NA	TRBD1	TRBV7-8	TRBJ1-6	CASSYGQGYNSPLHF	TGTGCCAGCAGCTACGGACAGGGCTATAATTCACCCCTCCACTTT
NA	NA	TRBV10-3	TRBJ2-7	CAISDGKRGYEQYF	TGTGCCATCAGTGACGGGAAAAGGGGGTACGAGCAGTACTTC
NA	TRBD1	TRBV20-1	TRBJ2-2	CSASTPGQGFTGELFF	TGCAGTGCGAGTACCCCGGGACAGGGTTTCACCGGGGAGCTGTTTTTT
NA	NA	TRBV18	TRBJ2-3	CASSPVTVSGYTDTQYF	TGTGCCAGCTCACCAGTTACAGTCAGCGGATACACAGATACGCAGTATTTT
NA	TRBD1	TRBV18	TRBJ2-3	CASSPLSIEGARGTQYF	TGTGCCAGCTCACCACTCTCCATCGAGGGGGCAAGAGGCACGCAGTATTTT
NA	TRBD1	TRBV5-1	TRBJ1-6	CASSSTGNNSPLHF	TGCGCCAGCAGCTCGACAGGGAATAATTCACCCCTCCACTTT
NA	NA	TRBV9	TRBJ1-3	CASSKQVTGNTIYF	TGTGCCAGCAGTAAACAGGTGACTGGAAACACCATATATTTT
NA	NA	TRBV7-2	TRBJ2-3	CASSLALNTQYF	TGTGCCAGCAGCTTAGCCCTAAATACGCAGTATTTT
NA	NA	TRBV7-9	TRBJ1-4	CASSAGGGEKLFF	TGTGCCAGCAGCGCGGGTGGCGGTGAAAAACTGTTTTTT
NA	NA	TRBV2	TRBJ2-3	CAREKTGSTDTQYF	TGTGCCAGGGAGAAAACAGGAAGCACAGATACGCAGTATTTT
NA	NA	TRBV28	TRBJ2-2	CASSSTGFFAGELFF	TGTGCCAGCAGCTCGACAGGTTTTTTCGCCGGGGAGCTGTTTTTT
NA	TRBD2	TRBV6-4	TRBJ2-2	CASSALATTGELFF	TGTGCCAGCAGTGCACTAGCGACTACCGGGGAGCTGTTTTTT